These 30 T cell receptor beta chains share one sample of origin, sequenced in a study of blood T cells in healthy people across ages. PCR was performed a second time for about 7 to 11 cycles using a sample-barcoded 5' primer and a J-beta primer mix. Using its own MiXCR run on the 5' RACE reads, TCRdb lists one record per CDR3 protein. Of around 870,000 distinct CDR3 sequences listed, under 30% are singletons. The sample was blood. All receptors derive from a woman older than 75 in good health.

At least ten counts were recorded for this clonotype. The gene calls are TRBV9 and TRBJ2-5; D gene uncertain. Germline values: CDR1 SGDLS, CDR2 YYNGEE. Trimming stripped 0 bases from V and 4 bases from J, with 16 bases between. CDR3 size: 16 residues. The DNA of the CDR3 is TGTGCCAGCAGCGTAGGATCCCCCGGATCGGGAGAGACCCAGTACTTC. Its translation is CASSVGSPGSGETQYF.

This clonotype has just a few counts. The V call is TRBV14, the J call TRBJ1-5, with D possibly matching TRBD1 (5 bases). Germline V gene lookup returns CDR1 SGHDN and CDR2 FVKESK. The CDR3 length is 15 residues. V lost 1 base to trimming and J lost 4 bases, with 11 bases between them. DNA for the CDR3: TGTGCCAGCAGCCAAGGAGGGGCCTTTAATCAGCCCCAGCATTTT. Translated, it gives CASSQGGAFNQPQHF.

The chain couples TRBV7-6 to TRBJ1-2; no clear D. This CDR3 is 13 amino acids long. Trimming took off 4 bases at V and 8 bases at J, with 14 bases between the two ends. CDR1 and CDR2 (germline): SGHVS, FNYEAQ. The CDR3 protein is CASSYSRSLGYTF. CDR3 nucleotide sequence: TGTGCCAGCAGCTACTCGAGGAGTTTGGGCTACACCTTC.

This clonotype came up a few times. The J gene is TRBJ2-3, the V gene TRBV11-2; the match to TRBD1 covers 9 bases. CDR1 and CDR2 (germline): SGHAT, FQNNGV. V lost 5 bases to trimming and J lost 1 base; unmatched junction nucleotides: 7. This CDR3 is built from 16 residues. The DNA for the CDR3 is TGTGCCAGCAGCGTACAGGGGGCGGTGGGCACAGATACGCAGTATTTT. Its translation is CASSVQGAVGTDTQYF.

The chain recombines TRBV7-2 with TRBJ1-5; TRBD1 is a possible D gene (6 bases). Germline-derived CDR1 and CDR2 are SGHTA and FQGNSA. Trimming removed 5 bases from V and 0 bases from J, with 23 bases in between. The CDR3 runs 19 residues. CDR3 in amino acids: CASSPSGGGSRISNQPQHF. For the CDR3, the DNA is TGTGCCAGCAGCCCTAGCGGGGGCGGGTCGAGAATTAGCAATCAGCCCCAGCATTTT.

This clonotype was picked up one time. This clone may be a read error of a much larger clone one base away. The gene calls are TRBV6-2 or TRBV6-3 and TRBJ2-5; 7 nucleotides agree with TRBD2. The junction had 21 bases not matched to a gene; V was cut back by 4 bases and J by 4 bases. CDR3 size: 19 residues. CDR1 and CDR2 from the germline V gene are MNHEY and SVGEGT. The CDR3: CASSFLRTGGAGRGETQYF. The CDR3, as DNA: TGTGCCAGCAGTTTCCTCCGGACGGGGGGAGCGGGGAGGGGAGAGACCCAGTACTTC.

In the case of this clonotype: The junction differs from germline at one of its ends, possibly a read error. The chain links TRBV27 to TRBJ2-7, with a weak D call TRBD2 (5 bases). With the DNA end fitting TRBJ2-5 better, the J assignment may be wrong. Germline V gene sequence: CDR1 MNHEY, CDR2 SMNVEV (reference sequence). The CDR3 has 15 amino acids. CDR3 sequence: CASSLSFEGRETQYF. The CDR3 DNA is TGTGCCAGCAGTCTATCGTTCGAGGGCAGGGAGACCCAGTACTTC.

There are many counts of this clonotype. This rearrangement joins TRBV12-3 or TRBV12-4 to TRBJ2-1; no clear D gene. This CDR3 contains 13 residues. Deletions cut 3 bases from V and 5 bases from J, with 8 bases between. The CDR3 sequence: CASSFSQDNEQFF. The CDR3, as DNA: TGTGCCAGCAGTTTTAGTCAAGACAATGAGCAGTTCTTC.

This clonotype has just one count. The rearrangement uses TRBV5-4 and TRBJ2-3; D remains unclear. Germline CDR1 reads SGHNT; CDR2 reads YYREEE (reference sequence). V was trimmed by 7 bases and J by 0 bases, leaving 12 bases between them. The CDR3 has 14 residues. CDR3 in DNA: TGTGCCAGCGGTTCGAGCGTAAGCACAGATACGCAGTATTTT. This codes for CASGSSVSTDTQYF.

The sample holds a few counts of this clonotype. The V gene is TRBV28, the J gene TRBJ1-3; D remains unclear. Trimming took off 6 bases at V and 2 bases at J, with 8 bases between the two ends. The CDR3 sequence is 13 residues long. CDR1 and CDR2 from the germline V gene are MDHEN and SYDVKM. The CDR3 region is CASSKPAGNTIYF. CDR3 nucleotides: TGTGCCAGCAGCAAGCCGGCTGGAAACACCATATATTTT.

The DNA of the CDR3 is TGTGCCTGGAGTGGACGGCTGAACACTGAAGCTTTCTTT. Its translation: CAWSGRLNTEAFF. The chain links TRBV30 to TRBJ1-1; D not certain. The V end was cut by 1 base, the J end by 0 bases, with 6 bases between. CDR1 GTSNPN and CDR2 SVGIG come from the germline V gene (reference sequence). This CDR3 region has 13 residues.

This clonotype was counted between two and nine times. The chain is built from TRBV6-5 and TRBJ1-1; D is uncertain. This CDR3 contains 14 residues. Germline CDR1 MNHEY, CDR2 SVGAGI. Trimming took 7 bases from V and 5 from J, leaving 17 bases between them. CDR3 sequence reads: CASTNGALGTEAFF. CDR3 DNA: TGTGCCAGCACCAACGGAGCTTTGGGGACTGAAGCTTTCTTT.

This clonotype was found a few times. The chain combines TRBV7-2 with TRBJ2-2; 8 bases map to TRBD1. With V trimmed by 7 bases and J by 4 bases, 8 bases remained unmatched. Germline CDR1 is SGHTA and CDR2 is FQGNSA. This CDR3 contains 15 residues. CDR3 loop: CASKSQGAVTGELFF. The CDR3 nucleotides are TGTGCCAGCAAGTCCCAGGGGGCTGTCACCGGGGAGCTGTTTTTT. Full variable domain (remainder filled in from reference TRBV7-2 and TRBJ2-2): GAGVSQSPSNKVTEKGKDVELRCDPISGHTALYWYRQSLGQGLEFLIYFQGNSAPDKSGLPSDRFSAERTGGSVSTLTIQRTQQEDSAVYLCASKSQGAVTGELFFGEGSRLTVL.

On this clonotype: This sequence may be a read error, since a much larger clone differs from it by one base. The CDR3 DNA sequence: TGTGCCAGCACACAGGGAAGTAGCGATCTGAGCGAGCAGTACTTC. This encodes CASTQGSSDLSEQYF. This sequence joins TRBV18 and TRBJ2-5; D possibly corresponds to TRBD1 (6 bases). The DNA end lines up better with TRBJ2-7; the J call may be wrong. This CDR3 has 15 residues. Germline-derived CDR1 and CDR2 are KGHSH and LQKENI.

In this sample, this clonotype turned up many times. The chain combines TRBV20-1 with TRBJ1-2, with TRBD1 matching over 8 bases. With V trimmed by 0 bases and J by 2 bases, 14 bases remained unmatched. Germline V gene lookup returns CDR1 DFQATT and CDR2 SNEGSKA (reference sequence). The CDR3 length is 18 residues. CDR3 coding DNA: TGCAGTGCTAGAGATGCAGGTGGTTCCACAGGGGGGAACTATGGCTACACCTTC. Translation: CSARDAGGSTGGNYGYTF.

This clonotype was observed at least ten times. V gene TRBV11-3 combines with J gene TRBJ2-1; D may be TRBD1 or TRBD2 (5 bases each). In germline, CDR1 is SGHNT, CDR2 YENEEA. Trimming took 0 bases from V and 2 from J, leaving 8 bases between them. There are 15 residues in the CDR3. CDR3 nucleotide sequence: TGTGCCAGCAGCTTAGAATCGGGACCCTACAATGAGCAGTTCTTC. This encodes CASSLESGPYNEQFF.

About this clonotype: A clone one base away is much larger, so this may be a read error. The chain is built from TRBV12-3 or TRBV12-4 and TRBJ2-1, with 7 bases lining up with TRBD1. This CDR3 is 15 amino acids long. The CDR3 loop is CASRRQGIGYNERFF. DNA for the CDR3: TGTGCCAGCAGGAGACAGGGAATCGGGTACAATGAGCGGTTCTTC.

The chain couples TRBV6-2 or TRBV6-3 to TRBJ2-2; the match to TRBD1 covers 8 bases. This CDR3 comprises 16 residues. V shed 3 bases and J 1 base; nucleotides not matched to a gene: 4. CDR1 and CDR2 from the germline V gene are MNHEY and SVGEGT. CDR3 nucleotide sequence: TGTGCCAGCAGTTATATTGGGACAGGGAACACCGGGGAGCTGTTTTTT. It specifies CASSYIGTGNTGELFF.

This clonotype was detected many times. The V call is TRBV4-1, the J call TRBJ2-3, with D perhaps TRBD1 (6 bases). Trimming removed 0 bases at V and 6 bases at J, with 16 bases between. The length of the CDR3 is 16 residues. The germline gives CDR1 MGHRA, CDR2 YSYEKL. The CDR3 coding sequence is TGCGCCAGCAGCCAAGATGGGGGCCCGGACATCGATACGCAGTATTTT. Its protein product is CASSQDGGPDIDTQYF.

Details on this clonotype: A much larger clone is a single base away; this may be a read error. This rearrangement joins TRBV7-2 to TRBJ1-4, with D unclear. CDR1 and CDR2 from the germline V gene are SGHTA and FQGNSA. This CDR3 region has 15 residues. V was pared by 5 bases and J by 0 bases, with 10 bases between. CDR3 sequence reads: CASSPNPATNEKLFF. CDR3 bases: TGTGCCAGCAGCCCGAACCCTGCAACTAATGAAAAACTGTTTTTT.

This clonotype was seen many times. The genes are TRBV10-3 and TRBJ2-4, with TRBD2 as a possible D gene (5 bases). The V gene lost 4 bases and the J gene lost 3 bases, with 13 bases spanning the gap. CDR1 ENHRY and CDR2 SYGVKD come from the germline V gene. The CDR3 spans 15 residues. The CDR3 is CAISAERDVKNIQYF. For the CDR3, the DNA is TGTGCCATCAGTGCTGAGAGGGATGTCAAAAACATTCAGTACTTC.

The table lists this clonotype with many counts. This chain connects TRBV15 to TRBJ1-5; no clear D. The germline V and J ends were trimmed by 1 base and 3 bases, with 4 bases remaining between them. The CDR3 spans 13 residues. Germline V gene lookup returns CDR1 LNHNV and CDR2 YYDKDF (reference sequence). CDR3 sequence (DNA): TGTGCCACCAGCAGAGGACCCAATCAGCCCCAGCATTTT. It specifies CATSRGPNQPQHF.

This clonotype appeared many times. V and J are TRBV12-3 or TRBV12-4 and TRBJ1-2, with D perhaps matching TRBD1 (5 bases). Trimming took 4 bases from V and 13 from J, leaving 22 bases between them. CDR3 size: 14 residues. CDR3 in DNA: TGTGCCAGCAGTTCGCCAGAACGGGGGTCTATGCTCACCTTC. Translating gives CASSSPERGSMLTF.

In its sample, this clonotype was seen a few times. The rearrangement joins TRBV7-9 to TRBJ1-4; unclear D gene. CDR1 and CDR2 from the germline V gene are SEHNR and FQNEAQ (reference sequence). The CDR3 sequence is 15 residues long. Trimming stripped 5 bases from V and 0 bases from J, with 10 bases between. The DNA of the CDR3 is TGTGCCAGCAGCCCCGGATTGGCAACTAATGAAAAACTGTTTTTT. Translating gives CASSPGLATNEKLFF.

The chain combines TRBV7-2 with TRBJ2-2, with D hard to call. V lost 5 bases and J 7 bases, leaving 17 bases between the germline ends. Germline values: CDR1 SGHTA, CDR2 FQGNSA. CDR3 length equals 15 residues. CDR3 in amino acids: CASSAAGLGGGELFF. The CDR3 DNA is TGTGCCAGCAGCGCAGCTGGCCTGGGCGGCGGGGAGCTGTTTTTT.

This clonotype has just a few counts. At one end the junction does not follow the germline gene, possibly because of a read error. This chain's CDR3 is CNVVPGGGLGYGYTF. DNA of the CDR3: TGCAACGTTGTCCCAGGGGGCGGTTTGGGCTATGGCTACACCTTC. This chain uses TRBV29-1 with TRBJ1-2, with 8 positions matching TRBD1. The CDR3 consists of 15 residues. CDR1 and CDR2 (germline): SQVTM, ANQGSEA.

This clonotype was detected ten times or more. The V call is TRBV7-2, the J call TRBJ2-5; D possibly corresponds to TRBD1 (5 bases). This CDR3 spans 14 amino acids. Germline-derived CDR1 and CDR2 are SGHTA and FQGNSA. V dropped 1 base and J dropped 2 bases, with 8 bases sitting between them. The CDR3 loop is CASSLGGAQETQYF. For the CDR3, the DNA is TGTGCCAGCAGCTTAGGTGGGGCACAAGAGACCCAGTACTTC.

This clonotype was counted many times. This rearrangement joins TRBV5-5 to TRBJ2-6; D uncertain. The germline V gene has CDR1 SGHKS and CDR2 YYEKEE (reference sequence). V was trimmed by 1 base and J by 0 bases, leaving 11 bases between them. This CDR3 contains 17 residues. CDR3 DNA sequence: TGTGCCAGCAGCTTGAACCTATTGGGCTCTGGGGCCAACGTCCTGACTTTC. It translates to CASSLNLLGSGANVLTF.

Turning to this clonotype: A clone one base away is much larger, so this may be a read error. As DNA, the CDR3 is TGTGCCAGCAGTTACTCGAACCCGGATTGGGGGACCCAGTACTTC. Amino acid sequence: CASSYSNPDWGTQYF. The chain uses TRBV6-6 and TRBJ2-5; D ambiguous. CDR3 length: 15 amino acids. Germline V lookup: CDR1 MNHNY, CDR2 SVGAGI (reference sequence). V was shortened by 0 bases and J by 7 bases, with 15 bases between the two germline ends.

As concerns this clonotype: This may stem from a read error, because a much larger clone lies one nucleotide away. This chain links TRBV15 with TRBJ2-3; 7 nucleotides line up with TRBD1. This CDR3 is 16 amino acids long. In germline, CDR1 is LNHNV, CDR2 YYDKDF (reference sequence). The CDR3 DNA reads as TGTGCCACCAGCACTGTTGAGGGGGCGAACACAGATGCGCAGTATTTT. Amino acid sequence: CATSTVEGANTDAQYF. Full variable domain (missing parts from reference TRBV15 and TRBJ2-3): DAMVIQNPRYQVTQFGKPVTLSCSQTLNHNVMYWYQQKSSQAPKLLFHYYDKDFNNEADTPDNFQSRRPNTSFCFLDIRSPGLGDTAMYLCATSTVEGANTDAQYFGPGTRLTVL.